A selection of T cell receptor beta chains follows, all from one sample in a study of cytomegalovirus exposure and HLA in healthy donors. Sequencing was performed with immunoSEQ multiplex PCR; in TCRdb, only in-frame clones are kept and a portion is missing. The table records some 150,000 clones, roughly 80% of them present only once. Sequenced: PBMCs. These receptors originate from a man aged 35 to 55 in good health and CMV-seronegative. Each CDR3 is given with its conserved first and last residue. The D gene is left open where the match is weak. A row's size may be missing; if present it is once, few, many or a size class.

TRBV6-4	few	TRBJ1-5	NA	CASSDQAGAGQPQHF	TGTGCCAGCAGTGACCAAGCAGGGGCTGGTCAGCCCCAGCATTTT
TRBV4-3	NA	TRBJ2-5	TRBD2	CASSQDWRTSGFQETQYF	TGCGCCAGCAGCCAAGATTGGCGGACTAGCGGGTTCCAAGAGACCCAGTACTTC
TRBV7-9	once	TRBJ2-7	TRBD1	CASSRGTGGTAYEQYF	TGTGCCAGCAGCCGGGGTACAGGGGGCACCGCCTACGAGCAGTACTTC
TRBV6-5	few	TRBJ2-7	NA	CASSGTFGSYEQYF	TGTGCCAGCAGTGGGACTTTCGGCTCCTACGAGCAGTACTTC
TRBV28	NA	TRBJ1-5	TRBD1	CASSPGQGPQPQHF	TGTGCCAGCAGTCCCGGACAGGGGCCCCAGCCCCAGCATTTT
TRBV29-1	NA	TRBJ2-7	NA	CSVEGAGSSDYEQYF	TGCAGCGTTGAAGGAGCAGGTTCCTCCGACTACGAGCAGTACTTC
TRBV10-3	NA	TRBJ2-2	NA	CAISPGREVDTGELFF	TGTGCCATCTCACCCGGAAGGGAGGTGGACACCGGGGAGCTGTTTTTT
TRBV5-1	NA	TRBJ2-2	NA	CASSLGATNTGELFF	TGCGCCAGCAGCTTGGGGGCCACTAACACCGGGGAGCTGTTTTTT
TRBV5-1	once	TRBJ1-4	NA	CASSSGQFGEKLFF	TGCGCCAGCAGCAGCGGACAGTTCGGGGAAAAACTGTTTTTT
TRBV5-6	NA	TRBJ1-1	NA	CASRQGIAEAFF	TGTGCCAGCAGACAGGGTATTGCTGAAGCTTTCTTT
TRBV27	NA	TRBJ1-2	NA	CASSGPGGALGGYTF	TGTGCCAGCAGTGGCCCGGGGGGCGCCCTGGGTGGCTACACCTTC
TRBV4-3	NA	TRBJ2-2	NA	CASSQEGRRRGRAGELFF	TGCGCCAGCAGCCAAGAAGGGAGACGGCGAGGTAGGGCCGGGGAGCTGTTTTTT
TRBV30	once	TRBJ2-3	TRBD2	CAVDSGTRTDTQYF	TGTGCCGTTGATAGCGGGACTCGCACAGATACGCAGTATTTT
TRBV7-6	NA	TRBJ2-1	TRBD2	CASSLVTSGYNEQFF	TGTGCCAGCAGCTTAGTGACTAGCGGGTACAATGAGCAGTTCTTC
TRBV19	once	TRBJ2-3	TRBD2	CASSNLAGGLTDTQYF	TGTGCCAGTAGTAATCTAGCGGGGGGGCTTACAGATACGCAGTATTTT
TRBV10-3	NA	TRBJ2-5	NA	CAISPRLRLIQETQYF	TGTGCCATCAGTCCTCGATTGAGACTAATACAAGAGACCCAGTACTTC
TRBV5-6	NA	TRBJ2-7	NA	CASSIRGAEQYF	TGTGCCAGCAGCATTCGCGGTGCCGAGCAGTACTTC
TRBV20-1	once	TRBJ1-2	NA	CSAGGLNGYTF	TGCAGTGCCGGGGGACTTAATGGCTACACCTTC
TRBV6-5	NA	TRBJ2-3	NA	CASSSRGKGGTDTQYF	TGTGCCAGCAGTTCCAGGGGGAAAGGGGGGACAGATACGCAGTATTTT
TRBV10-3	NA	TRBJ1-2	TRBD1	CAISELNKGQNYGYTF	TGTGCCATCAGTGAACTTAACAAGGGACAGAACTATGGCTACACCTTC
TRBV5-8	NA	TRBJ2-3	NA	CASSSRVFGTDTQYF	TGTGCCAGCAGCTCCAGGGTATTCGGCACAGATACGCAGTATTTT
TRBV27	NA	TRBJ1-1	TRBD1	CASSYTGGGNTEAFF	TGTGCCAGCAGTTATACAGGGGGTGGGAACACTGAAGCTTTCTTT
TRBV19	NA	TRBJ1-1	NA	CASSPRWSPEAFF	TGTGCCAGTAGCCCTCGTTGGAGCCCTGAAGCTTTCTTT
TRBV6-1	few	TRBJ1-1	NA	CANWPEVGNTEAFF	TGTGCCAACTGGCCCGAGGTGGGGAACACTGAAGCTTTCTTT
TRBV19	NA	TRBJ2-7	NA	CASSMYAVPYEQYF	TGTGCCAGTAGTATGTATGCGGTGCCCTACGAGCAGTACTTC
TRBV7-7	NA	TRBJ1-1	NA	CASSPDTNTEAFF	TGTGCCAGCAGCCCTGACACGAACACTGAAGCTTTCTTT
TRBV27	once	TRBJ1-1	TRBD1	CASSSPTGVFTEAFF	TGTGCCAGCAGTTCCCCGACAGGGGTGTTCACTGAAGCTTTCTTT
TRBV7-9	NA	TRBJ1-2	TRBD1	CASSRDRDDYGYTF	TGTGCCAGCAGCCGGGACAGAGACGACTATGGCTACACCTTC
TRBV2	NA	TRBJ1-2	TRBD1	CASSAGQNYGYTF	TGTGCCAGCAGCGCGGGACAGAACTATGGCTACACCTTC
TRBV28	NA	TRBJ1-2	TRBD1	CASSLLDTITGTGANIYGYTF	TGTGCCAGCAGTTTATTGGACACAATTACCGGGACAGGGGCAAACATCTATGGCTACACCTTC
TRBV7-9	NA	TRBJ2-7	TRBD1	CASSPPGQDRRGEQYF	TGTGCCAGCAGCCCCCCCGGACAGGACCGGAGAGGGGAGCAGTACTTC
TRBV13	NA	TRBJ2-7	NA	CASSLAARGTYEQYF	TGTGCCAGCAGCTTAGCGGCGCGGGGAACCTACGAGCAGTACTTC
TRBV7-3	few	TRBJ2-6	NA	CASSPEGANVLTF	TGTGCCAGCAGCCCCGAGGGGGCCAACGTCCTGACTTTC
TRBV2	NA	TRBJ2-4	TRBD2	CASTRDYSKNIQYF	TGTGCCAGTACGAGGGACTACTCCAAAAACATTCAGTACTTC
TRBV9	NA	TRBJ1-5	NA	CASSVVPGQPQHF	TGTGCCAGCAGCGTAGTTCCGGGGCAGCCCCAGCATTTT
TRBV2	few	TRBJ1-2	TRBD1	CASSETRTGVGYTF	TGTGCCAGCAGCGAGACACGGACAGGGGTCGGCTACACCTTC
TRBV11-3	few	TRBJ2-3	TRBD2	CASSLGGGAFADTQYF	TGTGCCAGCAGCTTAGGCGGGGGGGCCTTCGCAGATACGCAGTATTTT
TRBV14	NA	TRBJ2-7	NA	CASSRNRDAPYEQYF	TGTGCCAGCAGCCGAAACAGGGATGCGCCTTACGAGCAGTACTTC
TRBV7-9	NA	TRBJ1-3	NA	CASSLGGPRHPSSGNTIYF	TGTGCCAGCAGCTTAGGAGGGCCACGACATCCCAGCTCTGGAAACACCATATATTTT
TRBV19	NA	TRBJ1-3	TRBD1	CASKQGASGNTIYF	TGTGCCAGTAAGCAGGGGGCGTCTGGAAACACCATATATTTT
TRBV5-6	few	TRBJ1-2	NA	CASSLEVGDGNYGYTF	TGTGCCAGCAGCTTGGAAGTAGGAGACGGCAACTATGGCTACACCTTC
TRBV5-6	few	TRBJ2-3	NA	CASSFGTLPGTDTQYF	TGTGCCAGCAGCTTCGGGACTCTTCCGGGCACAGATACGCAGTATTTT
TRBV5-4	many	TRBJ1-1	NA	CASSSAGMKSTEAFF	TGTGCCAGCAGCTCGGCGGGAATGAAATCCACTGAAGCTTTCTTT
TRBV4-3	NA	TRBJ1-1	NA	CASSQDGKARNTEAFF	TGCGCCAGCAGCCAAGATGGTAAAGCAAGGAACACTGAAGCTTTCTTT
TRBV4-3	NA	TRBJ1-2	NA	CASSQSWGGANYGYPF	TGCGCCAGCAGCCAATCCTGGGGGGGGGCTAACTATGGCTACCCCTTC